A single sample is the source of the 9 T cell receptor beta chains below, sequenced in a study of blood T cells in healthy people across ages. Primers used in a second PCR of roughly 6 to 11 cycles were a sample-barcoded 5' primer and a J-beta primer mix. TCRdb redid the calling of the 5' RACE reads with MiXCR, one entry per CDR3 protein. Among about 1 million distinct CDR3 sequences, roughly 45% were seen once, and the ten largest hold around 18%. Sequencing was carried out using blood. Every receptor here comes from a woman in her sixties or seventies in good health.

CDR3: CASSYLPLPWLSYEQYF. CDR3 in DNA: TGTGCCAGCAGCTACCTACCCCTACCGTGGTTATCCTACGAGCAGTACTTC. This sequence joins TRBV5-7 and TRBJ2-7; the D is unclear. TRBV5-7 is sorted into the ORF group, with uncertain function. Trimming left V 3 bases short and J 1 base short, with 20 bases between. The CDR3 covers 17 residues.

This chain uses TRBV12-3 or TRBV12-4 with TRBJ2-5; D is possibly TRBD1 (6 bases). There are 14 residues in the CDR3. V was pared by 2 bases and J by 4 bases, with 11 bases between. The CDR3 DNA reads as TGTGCCAGCAGTTTACAGGGGTGGGGAGAGACCCAGTACTTC. Translation gives CASSLQGWGETQYF.

The rearrangement links TRBV20-1 to TRBJ2-7; 9 bases agree with TRBD2. V gave up 4 bases and J gave up 4 bases; unmatched junction bases: 5. This CDR3 region has 13 residues. CDR1 and CDR2 (germline): DFQATT, SNEGSKA (reference sequence). The CDR3 sequence: CSANWAGGYEQYF. The CDR3 bases are TGCAGTGCTAATTGGGCGGGAGGGTACGAGCAGTACTTC.

In this sample, this clonotype turned up once. The gene calls are TRBV7-9 and TRBJ2-5; TRBD1 matches 7 bases. The end of the DNA is better explained by TRBJ2-7, so the J call may be wrong. This CDR3 comprises 13 residues. Germline CDR1 and CDR2: SEHNR and FQNEAQ (reference sequence). The CDR3 loop reads CASSLQQGSEQYF. CDR3 coding DNA: TGTGCCAGCAGCCTCCAACAGGGGAGCGAGCAGTACTTC.

A remark on this clonotype: This may be a read error: a much more frequent sequence differs by one nucleotide. The gene calls are TRBV6-5 and TRBJ2-3; TRBD2 aligns across 8 bases. This CDR3 has 15 residues. Germline-derived CDR1 and CDR2 are MNHEY and SVGAGI. V lost 6 bases to trimming and J lost 5 bases; unmatched junction nucleotides: 10. CDR3 nucleotides: TGTGCCAGCAGCGCGGTAGCGGGAAGGCAAGATACGCAGTATTTT. Its translation is CASSAVAGRQDTQYF.

The gene calls are TRBV7-2 and TRBJ2-1; maybe TRBD2 (6 bases). The V and J ends lost 2 bases and 5 bases respectively, with 13 bases between them. CDR1 and CDR2 from the germline V gene are SGHTA and FQGNSA. This CDR3 contains 15 residues. Here the CDR3 DNA reads TGTGCCAGCAGCTTAATAGGAGGGCCACACAATGAGCAGTTCTTC. It translates to CASSLIGGPHNEQFF.

A remark on this clonotype: The junction departs from the called germline gene at one end, perhaps through a read error. V is TRBV10-3 and J is TRBJ1-2, with D possibly matching TRBD1 (6 bases). The CDR3 has 14 residues. Germline assignment: CDR1 ENHRY and CDR2 SYGVKD. CDR3 sequence: CASSWGGPSYGYTF. CDR3 nucleotide sequence: TGTGCCAGCAGTTGGGGGGGCCCCTCCTATGGCTACACCTTC.

This clonotype qualifies as medium-sized (0.01 to 0.1%). The V and J genes are TRBV9 and TRBJ2-1; 9 bases line up with TRBD2. This CDR3 has 15 amino acids. V dropped 3 bases and J dropped 2; count of bases not matched to a gene: 3. The germline CDR1 and CDR2 sequences are SGDLS and YYNGEE. CDR3 coding DNA: TGTGCCAGCAGCGCCGCTAGCGGGACCTACAATGAGCAGTTCTTC. This encodes CASSAASGTYNEQFF.

V usage is TRBV10-2 and J usage is TRBJ1-2; D unclear. This CDR3 comprises 14 residues. V lost 0 bases and J 10 bases, leaving 15 bases between the germline ends. Per the germline V gene, CDR1 is WSHSY and CDR2 is SAAADI. The CDR3 spells CASSESNTGYDYTF. The DNA for the CDR3 is TGCGCCAGCAGTGAGTCGAATACGGGGTACGACTACACCTTC.